These 17 T cell receptor beta chains originate from one sample sequenced in a study of control samples from healthy donors and cancer patients. Measured with immunoSEQ multiplex PCR; TCRdb has only the in-frame clones, and not every one. The table shows 100,000 to 150,000 clones, with 75% to 95% occurring only once. The sequencing sample was made of blood. These receptors all stem from a man aged 35-49 years in good health.

The chain couples TRBV21-1 to TRBJ2-2; the table assigns TRBD2, which was not confirmed against the DNA. TRBV21-1 is a recognized pseudogene. The CDR3 totals 18 residues. CDR3 coding DNA: TGTGCCAGCAGCGTCCCGGACGGGGGGGATTCGGGGAACGGGGAGCTGTTTTTT. Translating gives CASSVPDGGDSGNGELFF.

This clone has just a few counts. The gene calls are TRBV7-6 and TRBJ1-1, with D uncertain. V was trimmed by 3 bases and J by 6 bases, leaving 11 bases between them. This CDR3 contains 13 residues. Germline CDR1 is SGHVS and CDR2 is FNYEAQ. CDR3 in DNA: TGTGCCAGCAGCTTCACCCCCTCGGCTGAAGCTTTCTTT. Translated, it gives CASSFTPSAEAFF.

The gene calls are TRBV12-3 or TRBV12-4 and TRBJ1-1; a possible D gene is TRBD1 (5 bases). This CDR3 contains 13 residues. Trimming stripped 5 bases from V and 3 bases from J, with 10 bases between. CDR3: CASSPEGDTEAFF. The CDR3 DNA reads TGTGCCAGCAGTCCCGAAGGGGACACTGAAGCTTTCTTT.

This clone was counted between two and nine times. In DNA form, the CDR3 reads TGTGCCACCGCAACTAATGAAAAACTGTTTTTT. Its protein is CATATNEKLFF. This chain connects TRBV15 to TRBJ1-4; D is undetermined. The germline V gene has CDR1 LNHNV and CDR2 YYDKDF (reference sequence). Between the trimmed V and J ends, which lost 8 bases and 0 bases, there was a span of 1 base. The CDR3 consists of 11 residues.

This chain links TRBV10-3 with TRBJ1-1; TRBD1 aligns across 9 bases. There are 13 residues in the CDR3. In germline, CDR1 is ENHRY, CDR2 SYGVKD. V gave up 7 bases and J gave up 11 bases; unmatched junction bases: 11. CDR3 sequence: CAITLTGGSSAFF. The CDR3 bases are TGTGCCATCACCCTAACAGGGGGCTCCTCTGCTTTCTTT.

This chain links TRBV20-1 with TRBJ1-2; D unclear. V dropped 0 bases and J dropped 11 bases, with 10 bases sitting between them. The CDR3 sequence is 11 residues long. Germline V lookup: CDR1 DFQATT, CDR2 SNEGSKA (reference sequence). The CDR3, as DNA: TGCAGTGCTAGAGATCAGCCCGGTTACACCTTC. It encodes CSARDQPGYTF.

This clone was seen only once. V gene TRBV25-1 combines with J gene TRBJ1-3; D is ambiguous. The CDR3 is 14 amino acids. Germline CDR1 MGHDK, CDR2 SYGVNS. V lost 9 bases, J lost 0 bases, and 12 bases lay in between. CDR3 nucleotide sequence: TGTGCCAGTGCGCTTAAGGGCTCTGGAAACACCATATATTTT. Translation: CASALKGSGNTIYF.

The J gene is TRBJ2-3, the V gene TRBV7-3; possible D gene TRBD2, 6 bases. V was pared by 5 bases and J by 6 bases, with 18 bases between. CDR1 SGHTA and CDR2 FQGTGA come from the germline V gene. This CDR3 has 15 residues. The CDR3 DNA is TGTGCCAGCAGCCCGGGGACGTCGGGACTCGATACGCAGTATTTT. This sequence encodes CASSPGTSGLDTQYF.

This chain uses TRBV10-3 with TRBJ2-7; 7 positions match TRBD2. The CDR3 is 13 amino acids. Germline V gene lookup returns CDR1 ENHRY and CDR2 SYGVKD. With 8 bases clipped from V and 0 bases from J, the junction kept 4 bases outside the gene matches. CDR3 coding DNA: TGTGCCATCGCGCGGGGGAACTCCTACGAGCAGTACTTC. Protein product: CAIARGNSYEQYF.

The chain links TRBV12-3 or TRBV12-4 to TRBJ2-7; 8 bases align to TRBD2. Trimming at V came to 1 base and at J to 8 bases, leaving 4 bases not matched to a gene. This CDR3 has 13 amino acids. This CDR3 is CASSLGLARQQYF. Written as DNA, the CDR3 is TGTGCCAGCAGTTTAGGACTAGCGCGGCAGCAGTACTTC.

The rearrangement uses TRBV24-1 and TRBJ2-6, with TRBD2 matching over 7 bases. Germline loops: CDR1 KGHDR, CDR2 SFDVKD. After removal of 9 bases from V and 4 bases from J, the junction contained 2 bases not matched to a gene. The CDR3 sequence is 13 residues long. CDR3 in DNA: TGTGCCACCGGGAGGGCCGGGGCCAACGTCCTGACTTTC. Translating it yields CATGRAGANVLTF.

The J gene is TRBJ2-2, the V gene TRBV2; D could derive from TRBD1 or TRBD2 (6 bases each). V dropped 7 bases and J dropped 3 bases, with 12 bases sitting between them. This CDR3 comprises 14 residues. Germline V gene data show CDR1 as SNHLY and CDR2 as FYNNEI. As DNA, the CDR3 is TGTGCCAGCAAGGAGGGGGGCTACACCGGGGAGCTGTTTTTT. It is translated as CASKEGGYTGELFF.

The CDR3 DNA follows: TGCGCCAGCAGCTTGTCGGGCGGTACTAACTATGGCTACACCTTC. It specifies CASSLSGGTNYGYTF. This chain uses TRBV5-1 with TRBJ1-2; D call uncertain. Trimming pared 1 base from V and 0 bases from J, leaving 10 bases between. The CDR3 runs 15 residues. Germline V CDR1 and CDR2: SGHRS, YFSETQ.

The chain joins TRBV28 to TRBJ2-3, with D unresolved. V was pared by 5 bases and J by 0 bases, with 9 bases between. Germline V lookup: CDR1 MDHEN, CDR2 SYDVKM. This CDR3 is 14 amino acids long. In DNA, the CDR3 is TGTGCCAGCAGTCTCAGGAAAAGCACAGATACGCAGTATTTT. Translated: CASSLRKSTDTQYF.

This chain joins TRBV12-3 or TRBV12-4 and TRBJ1-2; D is perhaps TRBD1 (5 bases). Between the trimmed V and J ends, which lost 7 bases and 8 bases, there was a span of 11 bases. The CDR3 length is 11 residues. The CDR3 sequence is CASTTGSGYTF. The CDR3 DNA is TGTGCCAGCACCACAGGTTCCGGCTACACCTTC.

The rearrangement uses TRBV7-8 and TRBJ1-1; the D gene is possibly TRBD1 (6 bases). Deletions cut 0 bases from V and 4 bases from J, with 12 bases between. Germline loops: CDR1 SGHVS, CDR2 FQNEAQ. The CDR3 extends over 15 amino acids. CDR3 coding DNA: TGTGCCAGCAGCTTAGCCGCGGGGGCCCGCACTGAAGCTTTCTTT. Amino acids: CASSLAAGARTEAFF.

V gene TRBV6-6 combines with J gene TRBJ2-6; weak D call: TRBD2 (5 bases). Germline lookup yields CDR1 MNHNY and CDR2 SVGAGI (reference sequence). This CDR3 has 16 residues. V was shortened by 6 bases and J by 1 base, with 13 bases between the two germline ends. The CDR3 is CASSLARNSGANVLTF. The CDR3 region has the DNA TGTGCCAGCAGCCTAGCTAGGAATTCTGGGGCCAACGTCCTGACTTTC.